This passage covers 21 T cell receptor beta chains from one sample sequenced in a study of cytomegalovirus exposure and HLA in healthy donors. Repertoires were generated with immunoSEQ multiplex PCR, while TCRdb's copy carries only in-frame clones and drops some. The table includes 90,000 to 150,000 clones, roughly nine tenths detected once. Sequenced: PBMCs. The receptors here all came from a man younger than 30 in good health and CMV-seropositive.

The gene calls are TRBV4-2 and TRBJ2-7; the match to TRBD2 covers 7 bases. There are 16 residues in the CDR3. The germline V gene has CDR1 LGHNA and CDR2 YNFKEQ. V shed 1 base and J 1 base; nucleotides not matched to a gene: 7. CDR3 amino acids: CASSQVRGEGSYEQYF. CDR3 DNA: TGTGCCAGCAGCCAAGTACGCGGGGAGGGGTCCTACGAGCAGTACTTC.

The chain employs TRBV10-3 and TRBJ2-7; perhaps TRBD1 as D (6 bases). The germline V gene has CDR1 ENHRY and CDR2 SYGVKD. The V gene lost 10 bases and the J gene lost 3 bases, with 16 bases spanning the gap. This CDR3 contains 13 residues. The CDR3 bases are TGTGCCACTCGGACAGTGGGGAGCTACGAGCAGTACTTC. It encodes CATRTVGSYEQYF.

The V call is TRBV7-2, the J call TRBJ1-2; D is possibly TRBD1 (6 bases). The V end was cut by 5 bases, the J end by 4 bases, with 23 bases between. The CDR3 runs to 17 residues. Germline V gives CDR1 SGHTA, CDR2 FQGNSA. The CDR3 loop reads CASSESQRMGASYGYTF. The DNA for the CDR3 is TGTGCCAGCAGCGAATCACAAAGGATGGGGGCCTCCTATGGCTACACCTTC.

The chain joins TRBV6-1 to TRBJ1-1, with 8 bases lining up with TRBD1. Germline V CDR1 and CDR2: MNHNS, SASEGT. V was pared by 2 bases and J by 1 base, with 3 bases of the junction left unmatched. CDR3 size: 15 residues. The chain's CDR3 is CASSEFGTGNTEAFF. CDR3 coding DNA: TGTGCCAGCAGTGAATTTGGGACAGGGAACACTGAAGCTTTCTTT.

This chain uses TRBV5-8 with TRBJ2-3; weak D call: TRBD2 (5 bases). Between the trimmed V and J ends, which lost 4 bases and 6 bases, there was a span of 15 bases. Germline V CDR1 and CDR2: SGHTS, YDEGEE. The CDR3 loop spans 14 amino acids. The CDR3 DNA reads TGTGCCAGCAGCGGAAGCGGAACGAGGGATACGCAGTATTTT. Translating gives CASSGSGTRDTQYF.

Written as DNA, the CDR3 is TGTGCCAGCAGTAGGTACAGTACCTACGAGCAGTACTTC. As protein: CASSRYSTYEQYF. This chain connects TRBV7-6 to TRBJ2-7, with D uncertain. The ends were cut back, 6 bases at V and 2 bases at J, with 11 bases in the middle. Germline CDR1 and CDR2: SGHVS and FNYEAQ. CDR3 size: 13 residues. Drawing the rest from reference TRBV7-6 and TRBJ2-7, the complete variable domain is GAGVSQSPRYKVTKRGQDVALRCDPISGHVSLYWYRQALGQGPEFLTYFNYEAQQDKSGLPNDRFSAERPEGSISTLTIQRTEQRDSAMYRCASSRYSTYEQYFGPGTRLTVT.

V usage is TRBV13 and J usage is TRBJ2-3, with D perhaps matching TRBD2 (5 bases). The CDR3 contains 16 residues. With 4 bases removed from V and 3 bases from J, the gap between germline ends came to 17 bases. CDR1 and CDR2 (germline): PRHDT, FYEKMQ (reference sequence). The CDR3 nucleotides read TGTGCCAGCAGCTCCGAAGAGGGAAGGAGGACAGATACGCAGTATTTT. Its translation: CASSSEEGRRTDTQYF.

The rearrangement joins TRBV9 to TRBJ1-6; D is ambiguous. Germline V lookup: CDR1 SGDLS, CDR2 YYNGEE. The CDR3 is 16 amino acids. Between the trimmed V and J ends, which lost 0 bases and 0 bases, there was a span of 7 bases. CDR3: CASSVGVSSYNSPLHF. CDR3 in DNA: TGTGCCAGCAGCGTAGGAGTTAGCTCCTATAATTCACCCCTCCACTTT.

The chain recombines TRBV11-2 with TRBJ1-2, with D possibly TRBD1 on 6 matching bases. CDR1 and CDR2 (germline): SGHAT, FQNNGV. V was clipped by 1 base and J by 2 bases, with 14 bases between them. CDR3 size: 16 residues. CDR3 protein: CASSLVGAGANYGYTF. For the CDR3, the DNA is TGTGCCAGCAGCTTAGTAGGGGCAGGGGCCAACTATGGCTACACCTTC.

This rearrangement joins TRBV4-2 to TRBJ2-5, with TRBD2 matching over 8 bases. Germline CDR1 and CDR2: LGHNA and YNFKEQ. This CDR3 spans 15 amino acids. The junction had 8 bases not matched to a gene; V was cut back by 4 bases and J by 4 bases. CDR3 protein: CASSPRTSSGETQYF. Here the CDR3 DNA reads TGTGCCAGCAGCCCCCGGACTAGCTCGGGAGAGACCCAGTACTTC.

By frequency in the sample, this clone is medium-sized. The chain joins TRBV10-1 to TRBJ2-2; TRBD1 might be the D (5 bases). CDR1 WNHNN and CDR2 SYGVQD come from the germline V gene (reference sequence). Trimming removed 3 bases at V and 3 bases at J, with 5 bases between. The CDR3 is 13 amino acids. The CDR3 nucleotides read TGCGCCAGCAGTGACAGGGACACCGGGGAGCTGTTTTTT. As protein: CASSDRDTGELFF.

This clone has just a few counts. The chain is built from TRBV5-6 and TRBJ1-5; no definite D call. Trimming stripped 0 bases from V and 1 base from J, with 8 bases between. The CDR3 runs 15 residues. Germline V gene lookup returns CDR1 SGHDT and CDR2 YYEEEE. The chain's CDR3 is CASSLGQLSNQPQHF. CDR3 DNA: TGTGCCAGCAGCTTGGGACAATTAAGCAATCAGCCCCAGCATTTT.

The V call is TRBV6-1, the J call TRBJ2-7; 8 bases are a match to TRBD1. This CDR3 is built from 13 residues. Per the germline V gene, CDR1 is MNHNS and CDR2 is SASEGT. Germline trimming cut 4 bases from V and 4 bases from J; bases unmatched to any gene: 3. The CDR3: CASSGQGIYEQYF. CDR3 nucleotide sequence: TGTGCCAGCAGTGGACAGGGGATTTACGAGCAGTACTTC.

The chain is built from TRBV6-6 and TRBJ1-1; the D is unclear. The V gene lost 0 bases and the J gene lost 7 bases, with 9 bases spanning the gap. This CDR3 is built from 13 residues. CDR1 and CDR2 from the germline V gene are MNHNY and SVGAGI (reference sequence). The chain's CDR3 is CASSYSDRGEAFF. The CDR3 nucleotides are TGTGCCAGCAGTTACTCGGATCGGGGTGAAGCTTTCTTT.

J is TRBJ1-5 and V is TRBV10-3; D unclear. The length of the CDR3 is 17 residues. Trimming stripped 3 bases from V and 4 bases from J, with 19 bases between. Germline CDR1 ENHRY, CDR2 SYGVKD. The CDR3: CAISDQKPVGYNQPQHF. The CDR3 DNA reads TGTGCCATCAGTGACCAAAAACCCGTGGGCTATAATCAGCCCCAGCATTTT.

The chain carries TRBV7-2 and TRBJ2-7, with 10 bases that match TRBD2. Trimming cost V 1 base and J 3 bases; bases outside gene matches: 3. The CDR3 contains 15 residues. The germline CDR1 and CDR2 sequences are SGHTA and FQGNSA. CDR3 nucleotide sequence: TGTGCCAGCAGCTTAGAAGCGGGGGGGCTCTACGAGCAGTACTTC. Amino acids: CASSLEAGGLYEQYF.

The chain recombines TRBV5-4 with TRBJ1-1; TRBD1 aligns across 8 bases. This CDR3 comprises 14 residues. The V gene end was trimmed by 0 bases and the J gene end by 8 bases; junction bases not matched to a gene: 6. Germline CDR1 SGHNT, CDR2 YYREEE (reference sequence). The CDR3 spells CASSLGRGLWEAFF. In DNA, the CDR3 is TGTGCCAGCAGCTTGGGCAGGGGGCTCTGGGAAGCTTTCTTT.

The J gene is TRBJ2-1, the V gene TRBV5-4; 10 bases are a match to TRBD2. The CDR3 contains 18 residues. Trimming cost V 3 bases and J 0 bases; bases outside gene matches: 9. CDR1 is SGHNT, CDR2 YYREEE, per germline (reference sequence). CDR3 loop: CASSSATSGISSYNEQFF. The CDR3 DNA reads TGTGCCAGCAGCTCTGCCACTAGCGGGATTAGCTCCTACAATGAGCAGTTCTTC. Filled out from reference TRBV5-4 and TRBJ2-1, the complete variable domain reads ETGVTQSPTHLIKTRGQQVTLRCSSQSGHNTVSWYQQALGQGPQFIFQYYREEENGRGNFPPRFSGLQFPNYSSELNVNALELDDSALYLCASSSATSGISSYNEQFFGPGTRLTVL.

The rearrangement links TRBV27 to TRBJ1-5; possibly TRBD1 for D (5 bases). This CDR3 region has 17 residues. Germline V CDR1 and CDR2: MNHEY, SMNVEV (reference sequence). The germline V and J ends were trimmed by 2 bases and 2 bases, with 16 bases remaining between them. CDR3 bases: TGTGCCAGCAGTTTAGGAGGGTCGGGACCGGGCAATCAGCCCCAGCATTTT. Protein product: CASSLGGSGPGNQPQHF.

The J gene is TRBJ1-1, the V gene TRBV18, with D tentatively TRBD1 (5 bases). The CDR3 is made up of 14 amino acids. Germline CDR1 and CDR2: KGHSH and LQKENI. Trimming took 6 bases from V and 1 from J, leaving 12 bases between them. The chain's CDR3 is CASSRGRGNTEAFF. In DNA, the CDR3 is TGTGCCAGCTCCCGCGGTAGGGGGAACACTGAAGCTTTCTTT.

The chain recombines TRBV14 with TRBJ1-6; unclear D gene. Germline CDR1 is SGHDN and CDR2 is FVKESK. Between the trimmed V and J ends, which lost 6 bases and 4 bases, there was a span of 13 bases. This CDR3 region has 15 residues. The CDR3 is CASSLNSGYNSPLHF. CDR3 nucleotide sequence: TGTGCCAGCAGTCTCAATTCGGGATATAATTCACCCCTCCACTTT.